The T cell receptor (beta chain) under discussion was sequenced for a study of identical twins. TCRdb re-analysed the 5' RACE reads in MiXCR, keeping a single row per CDR3 protein. The sample includes about 890,000 distinct CDR3 sequences, over 9% of them seen just once. This clonotype was observed a handful of times. Germline V gene sequence: CDR1 MNHEY, CDR2 SMNVEV (reference sequence). V lost 6 bases, J lost 4 bases, and 9 bases stayed unmatched. The CDR3 covers 15 residues. A further study also used this sample, focusing on yellow fever vaccine responses in identical twins.

The chain has TRBV27 and TRBJ2-1, with 7 bases lining up with TRBD1. Specimen: PBMCs. This clonotype was obtained from a woman under 30 in good health. CDR3 in DNA: TGTGCCAGCAGCCAAACAGGGGTCCTATACAATGAGCAGTTCTTC. This sequence encodes CASSQTGVLYNEQFF.